A selection of T cell receptor beta chains follows, all from one sample in a study of blood T cell repertoires in COVID-19. The data were produced by immunoSEQ multiplex PCR, yet TCRdb's version contains in-frame clones alone and is incomplete. The sample consists of a few hundred thousand clones, 70% to 90% of them appearing once. Source material: peripheral blood. The receptors were sampled from a man aged 18 to 30 with COVID-19, enrolled during active disease. Each CDR3 is given without its conserved first and last residue.

j_call | v_call | cdr3_aa
TRBJ1-6 | TRBV6-1 | ASSETGLILSPLH
TRBJ1-1 | TRBV6-5 | ASTQEGLSEAF
TRBJ2-2 | TRBV5-4 | ASSSTVGLAGTGELF
TRBJ2-7 | TRBV18 | ASSPRPGGEQY
TRBJ1-3 | TRBV6-6 | ASRGQGAGNTIY
TRBJ1-2 | TRBV7-2 | ASSFNPYTGKYGYT
TRBJ2-1 | TRBV24-1 | ATSSGTGGIDEQF
TRBJ1-1 | TRBV6-5 | ASRANTEAF
TRBJ1-5 | TRBV29-1 | SVEPHTGERWSNQPQH
TRBJ1-1 | TRBV19 | ASSPGQGATEAF
TRBJ2-1 | TRBV6-7 | ASSYRDSRSYNEQF
TRBJ1-6 | TRBV5-1 | ASSLVLGTDQGSPLH
TRBJ2-1 | TRBV7-9 | ASSLGVGIDNDEQF
TRBJ2-2 | TRBV19 | ASSLRQNTGELF
TRBJ1-2 | TRBV5-6 | ASSLVRETNYGYT
TRBJ1-2 | TRBV18 | ASSPNDSNNYGYT
TRBJ1-4 | TRBV11-1 | ASSSRPPATNEKLF
TRBJ2-2 | TRBV2 | ASSPSTTGELF
TRBJ2-2 | TRBV7-9 | ASSSTGGNTGELF
TRBJ2-1 | TRBV5-4 | ASSLEVGLAGNNEQF
TRBJ2-1 | TRBV18 | ASSPPRASGNNEQF
TRBJ2-7 | TRBV5-4 | ASSLLSGVPYEQY
TRBJ2-4 | TRBV27 | ASSPGEAGKNIQY
TRBJ2-5 | TRBV2 | ASAGQTQETQY
TRBJ2-5 | TRBV5-4 | ASIRGETQY
TRBJ2-1 | TRBV30 | AWSGQYNEQF
TRBJ2-2 | TRBV9 | ASSVEHTGELF
TRBJ2-1 | TRBV5-1 | ASSATGADNEQF
TRBJ2-7 | TRBV6-5 | ASRRGWGYEQY
TRBJ2-5 | TRBV6-5 | ASTKTSGETQY
TRBJ2-7 | TRBV11-2 | ASSPADWAYEQY
TRBJ1-1 | TRBV29-1 | SVESGHGVF
TRBJ2-1 | TRBV5-6 | ASSFYWSSYNEQF
TRBJ2-1 | TRBV12-3/TRBV12-4 | ASFPGIYEQF
TRBJ2-5 | TRBV2 | ASTRTAQETQY
TRBJ1-2 | TRBV19 | ASSIEGSYGYT
TRBJ1-5 | TRBV19 | ASSIGHRGLGNQPQH
TRBJ2-7 | TRBV15 | ATSRAGQSYEQY
TRBJ1-1 | TRBV29-1 | SVPPRGGPTEAF
TRBJ1-6 | TRBV6-5 | ASRSSAGSPLH
TRBJ2-1 | TRBV6-5 | ASGERGYNEQF
TRBJ1-2 | TRBV13 | ASSFGVPGSGYT
TRBJ2-2 | TRBV11-3 | ASSGGGEGPEDTGELF
TRBJ2-5 | TRBV3-1/TRBV3-2 | ASSRARSMGAGETQY
TRBJ1-4 | TRBV29-1 | SVARGPYEKLF
TRBJ2-7 | TRBV5-4 | ASSPAGTGGVHRYEQY
TRBJ2-7 | TRBV5-6 | ASSYRGKRRYEQY
TRBJ1-5 | TRBV7-2 | ASNRGLYSNQPQH
TRBJ2-1 | TRBV24-1 | ATSDEGTGAYNEQF
TRBJ2-7 | TRBV19 | ASSIGNLASGEQY
TRBJ1-1 | TRBV5-1 | ASSLGRTGGFIEAF
TRBJ1-6 | TRBV3-1/TRBV3-2 | ASRKGQPQRGSPLH
TRBJ2-5 | TRBV2 | ASSTTSGQETQY
TRBJ1-5 | TRBV19 | ASSMYGDLEPQH
TRBJ1-5 | TRBV7-8 | ASSRDRNQPQH
TRBJ2-3 | TRBV15 | ATSPRGTGGADTQY
TRBJ2-2 | TRBV6-5 | ASTGNTGELF
TRBJ2-1 | TRBV5-4 | AAESALAGASYNEQF
TRBJ1-3 | TRBV6-4 | ASSDSNQVGSGNTIY